This T cell receptor beta chain was found in a study of blood T cell repertoires in COVID-19 (dated by TCRdb to the early 2020s). About the study as a whole: The collaborator samples originated in the United States, Italy and Spain and spanned the acute and convalescent phases of COVID-19. The material from the prospective study consisted of cDNA or gDNA derived from T cells, B-cell-depleted T cells, or PBMCs. The dataset comprised deeply sampled blood TCRbeta repertoires from subjects exposed to, actively infected with, or recovered from COVID-19. The repertoires were released in a freely available public database meant as a resource for research on the immune response to SARS-CoV-2. The samples were drawn from two sources: the first 160 participants of the ongoing ImmuneRACE study, and 1,000 to 1,500 subjects contributed by 6 global collaborators. The sample metadata nearly always contained a de-identified subject ID, COVID-19 status, age in years and sex. Where available, HLA class I and class II types were obtained from metadata supplied by the sample provider rather than from assay-based typing.

In the case of this clone: This receptor's antigen is unknown. No much larger clone is present one base from it, and per-base qualities are unavailable.

What the work shows at the level of the full study, not this receptor alone: The amount of clinical and demographic metadata varied by source and participant and was provided uncurated.

TCRbeta CDR3 regions were amplified from genomic DNA using the immunoSEQ Assay, a bias-controlled multiplex PCR. The authors' pipeline ran thus. Nucleated cell counts per sample were estimated from amplification of reference gene primers within the assay. To quantify the absolute abundance of each unique TCRbeta CDR3 rearrangement, sequence reads were collapsed and filtered. Productive Simpson clonality was computed per sample as the square root of Simpson's diversity index over productive rearrangements. The source is immuneACCESS, and TCRdb retained only in-frame sequences with V and J called. Part of the clones is not carried over; for the studies checked, unresolved V genes explain less than half of this, and the remainder is unexplained. The V and J calls and clone size were taken over from that table, and D and trimming were inferred from the DNA. This sample is represented by about 280,000 clones; approximately 86% of them were singletons. In total, the top ten clones hold 2% to 2.5% of the sample.

The CDR3 runs 13 amino acids, cysteine and phenylalanine included. The only DNA kept is the CDR3, 39 bases in frame from the first base. At the junction V is shortened by 5 bases and J by 7 bases, with 9 bases in between. CDR1 and CDR2, looked up from the germline V gene, are SGHAT and FQNNGV. A second Seattle source provided samples from volunteer blood donors who had recovered from COVID-19. The collaborating institutions used their own protocols to collect whole blood in K2EDTA tubes. For TCRbeta analysis, collaborators shipped samples as frozen whole blood, isolated PBMCs, or DNA extracted from either of those sample types.

The receptor chain draws on TRBV11-2 and TRBJ1-6; TRBD1 is a possible D gene, resting on 6 matching bases. The clonotype originates from a woman aged 30 to 39 who had recovered from COVID-19. The sample consisted of peripheral blood. In nucleotides, the sequence is TGTGCCAGCAGCCCAACAGGGAATTCACCCCTCCACTTT. Its coded protein is CASSPTGNSPLHF.